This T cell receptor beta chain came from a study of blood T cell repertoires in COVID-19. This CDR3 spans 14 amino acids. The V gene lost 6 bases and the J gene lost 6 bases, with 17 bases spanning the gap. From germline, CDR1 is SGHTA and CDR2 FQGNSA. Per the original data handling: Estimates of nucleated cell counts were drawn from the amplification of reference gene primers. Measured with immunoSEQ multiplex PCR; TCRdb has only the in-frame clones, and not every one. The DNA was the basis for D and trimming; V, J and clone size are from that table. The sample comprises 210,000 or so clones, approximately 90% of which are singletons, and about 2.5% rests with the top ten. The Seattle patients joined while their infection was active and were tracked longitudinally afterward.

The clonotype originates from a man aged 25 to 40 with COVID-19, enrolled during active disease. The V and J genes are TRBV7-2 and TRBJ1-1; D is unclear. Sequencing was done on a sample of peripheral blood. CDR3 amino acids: CASRGGPGSSEAFF. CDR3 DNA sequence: TGTGCCAGCAGGGGTGGTCCGGGAAGTTCTGAAGCTTTCTTT.